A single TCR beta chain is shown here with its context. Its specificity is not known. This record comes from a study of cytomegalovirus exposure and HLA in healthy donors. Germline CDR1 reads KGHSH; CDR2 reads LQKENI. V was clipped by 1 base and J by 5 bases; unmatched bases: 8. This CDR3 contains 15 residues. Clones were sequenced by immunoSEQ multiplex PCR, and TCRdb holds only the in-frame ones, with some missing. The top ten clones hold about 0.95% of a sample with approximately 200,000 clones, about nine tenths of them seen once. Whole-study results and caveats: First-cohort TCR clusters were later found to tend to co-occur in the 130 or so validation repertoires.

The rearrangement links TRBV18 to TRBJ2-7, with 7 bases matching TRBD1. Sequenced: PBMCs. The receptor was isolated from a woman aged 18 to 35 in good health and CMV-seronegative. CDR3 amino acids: CASSPRQGVDHEQYF. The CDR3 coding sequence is TGTGCCAGCTCACCACGACAGGGTGTCGACCACGAGCAGTACTTC. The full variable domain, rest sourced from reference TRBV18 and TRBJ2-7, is NAGVMQNPRHLVRRRGQEARLRCSPMKGHSHVYWYRQLPEEGLKFMVYLQKENIIDESGMPKERFSAEFPKEGPSILRIQQVVRGDSAAYFCASSPRQGVDHEQYFGPGTRLTVT.